This T cell receptor beta chain was captured by sequencing in a study of CD8 T cells in Susac syndrome. Germline assignment: CDR1 MNHEY and CDR2 SMNVEV (reference sequence). The J segment lost 1 base and the V segment lost 0 bases, leaving 5 bases of the junction unmatched. The CDR3 runs to 16 residues. Blood CD8+ and CD4+ T cells underwent high-throughput TCR beta sequencing. For this clonotype: Antigen unknown.

RNA in amounts of roughly 0.5 to 1 ug was reverse transcribed with random hexamers. The amplification used immunoSEQ multiplex PCR on TCR beta CDR3; it spanned 54 Vbeta and 13 Jbeta. One entry per CDR3 protein results from TCRdb running MiXCR on the immunoSEQ multiplex PCR reads. Among approximately 280,000 distinct CDR3 sequences listed, 70% to 90% were seen once. Study-wide results and limits: The study's TCR sequencing and HLA analysis covered a relatively small number of individuals, and the study acknowledged this.

The sequenced material came from CD8+ T cells from PBMCs. This TCR was sampled from a human donor with multiple sclerosis. V is TRBV27 and J is TRBJ2-7, with TRBD1 matching over 8 bases. The CDR3 DNA is TGTGCCAGCAGTTTATCCAGGACAGGGCTTTCCTACGAGCAGTACTTC. Translation: CASSLSRTGLSYEQYF.